The present TCR beta chain was sequenced within a study of blood T cell repertoires in COVID-19. TCRdb's copy holds only in-frame clones and misses some; the assay was immunoSEQ multiplex PCR. Among 50,000 to 55,000 clones listed, more than 70% were seen once. V was pared by 3 bases and J by 0 bases, with 6 bases between. CDR3 length: 13 amino acids. Germline CDR1 reads MNHEY; CDR2 reads SVGAGI. Sequenced: peripheral blood. The chain is built from TRBV6-5 and TRBJ2-7, with no clear D. This clonotype was obtained from a woman older than 75 with acute or convalescent COVID-19. The CDR3 nucleotides read TGTGCCAGCAGTTATCACGGCTCCTACGAGCAGTACTTC. Protein sequence: CASSYHGSYEQYF.